One sample yielded the 20 T cell receptor beta chains listed below, sequenced in a study of T cell changes during pregnancy in multiple sclerosis (dated by TCRdb to 2018 to 2020). The library relied on the immunoSEQ multiplex PCR assay. What TCRdb holds here is the immuneACCESS table cut down to in-frame rearrangements. Part of the clones is not present; checked against another copy, under half of the missing clones reflect an unresolved V gene, and the others are unexplained. The sample profile shows about 36,000 clones; about 92% of them were found once. 1.2% of the sample is taken by the ten largest. The material sequenced was PBMCs (not recorded whether the cells were cultured). The receptors shown here come from a female donor with multiple sclerosis, enrolled in a pregnancy study.

The gene calls are TRBV5-1 and TRBJ1-1; a possible D gene is TRBD1 (6 bases). The CDR3 length is 14 residues. Between the trimmed V and J ends, which lost 2 bases and 4 bases, there was a span of 12 bases. Germline assignment: CDR1 SGHRS and CDR2 YFSETQ. This CDR3 is CASSFTGLGTEAFF. As DNA, the CDR3 is TGCGCCAGCAGCTTTACAGGGCTAGGCACTGAAGCTTTCTTT.

This clone is medium-sized (0.01 to 0.1%). V is TRBV5-1 and J is TRBJ2-7; D unresolved. Per the germline V gene, CDR1 is SGHRS and CDR2 is YFSETQ. The CDR3 is 14 residues long. V was trimmed by 0 bases and J by 6 bases, leaving 13 bases between them. CDR3: CASSLDRFIVEQYF. CDR3 nucleotide sequence: TGCGCCAGCAGCTTGGATAGATTTATAGTCGAGCAGTACTTC.

This chain connects TRBV4-1 to TRBJ1-1, with TRBD1 matching over 11 bases. This CDR3 region has 16 residues. Trimming removed 5 bases from V and 4 bases from J; junction bases left unmatched: 9. Germline assignment: CDR1 MGHRA and CDR2 YSYEKL. CDR3 amino acids: CASSFGTGGLVTEAFF. CDR3 in DNA: TGCGCCAGCAGCTTTGGGACAGGGGGATTGGTCACTGAAGCTTTCTTT.

This clone has just a few counts. The CDR3 sequence is CASSEGYGYTF. CDR3 coding DNA: TGTGCCAGCAGTGAAGGGTATGGCTACACCTTC. The J gene is TRBJ1-2, the V gene TRBV2; D ambiguous. This CDR3 has 11 residues. V lost 1 base, J lost 5 bases, and 2 bases lay in between. Germline assignment: CDR1 SNHLY and CDR2 FYNNEI.

The gene calls are TRBV4-3 and TRBJ1-4, with D perhaps matching TRBD1 (6 bases). The germline V gene encodes CDR1 LGHNA and CDR2 YSLEER. CDR3 length: 16 residues. The V end lost 4 bases, the J end lost 0 bases, and 12 bases lay between the germline ends. The CDR3, as DNA: TGCGCCAGCAGCCCGCGAGGGGGAGCAACTAATGAAAAACTGTTTTTT. Protein sequence: CASSPRGGATNEKLFF.

V gene TRBV10-3 combines with J gene TRBJ1-1; 7 bases are shared with TRBD1. CDR3 length: 14 amino acids. Germline loops: CDR1 ENHRY, CDR2 SYGVKD. The V and J ends lost 3 bases and 1 base, in that order; junction bases with no gene match: 2. The CDR3 is CAISDRQGNTEAFF. The CDR3 DNA reads TGTGCCATCAGTGATAGACAGGGGAACACTGAAGCTTTCTTT.

The chain employs TRBV11-2 and TRBJ2-7, with D tentatively TRBD1 (6 bases). The CDR3 sequence is 15 residues long. V gave up 1 base and J gave up 8 bases, with 18 bases separating them. Germline loops: CDR1 SGHAT, CDR2 FQNNGV. The chain's CDR3 is CASSLVSRGAGQQYF. The CDR3 nucleotides are TGTGCCAGCAGCTTAGTTAGCAGGGGCGCAGGGCAGCAGTACTTC.

The chain employs TRBV4-1 and TRBJ2-7; D remains unclear. V gave up 3 bases and J gave up 1 base, with 10 bases separating them. Germline values: CDR1 MGHRA, CDR2 YSYEKL. This CDR3 has 14 amino acids. CDR3 residues: CASSHLGWSYEQYF. CDR3 nucleotides: TGCGCCAGCAGCCACCTGGGCTGGTCCTACGAGCAGTACTTC.

This chain uses TRBV27 with TRBJ2-7, with 11 nucleotides matching TRBD1. Germline V gene sequence: CDR1 MNHEY, CDR2 SMNVEV (reference sequence). The trim removed 6 bases at V and 7 bases at J, leaving 8 bases unmatched. This CDR3 spans 14 amino acids. The CDR3 sequence is CASSRDRGSVEQYF. As DNA, the CDR3 is TGTGCCAGCAGCAGGGACAGGGGGTCGGTAGAGCAGTACTTC.

This chain links TRBV11-2 with TRBJ1-1; possibly TRBD1 for D (6 bases). This CDR3 has 14 amino acids. Germline CDR1 reads SGHAT; CDR2 reads FQNNGV. V was trimmed by 4 bases and J by 3 bases, leaving 12 bases between them. The CDR3 is CASSSDRAYTEAFF. The CDR3 nucleotides are TGTGCCAGCAGCTCGGACAGAGCTTACACTGAAGCTTTCTTT. The full variable domain, completed using reference TRBV11-2 and TRBJ1-1, is EAGVAQSPRYKIIEKRQSVAFWCNPISGHATLYWYQQILGQGPKLLIQFQNNGVVDDSQLPKDRFSAERLKGVDSTLKIQPAKLEDSAVYLCASSSDRAYTEAFFGQGTRLTVV.

The rearrangement joins TRBV7-9 to TRBJ2-2; D possibly uses TRBD1 or TRBD2 (5 bases each). Germline assignment: CDR1 SEHNR and CDR2 FQNEAQ (reference sequence). The CDR3 is 16 amino acids. The V gene lost 5 bases and the J gene lost 4 bases, with 17 bases spanning the gap. The CDR3 spells CASSPPLGDLTGELFF. The CDR3 bases are TGTGCCAGCAGCCCTCCCCTGGGGGACCTCACCGGGGAGCTGTTTTTT.

The chain links TRBV19 to TRBJ2-5; a possible D gene is TRBD1 (7 bases). This CDR3 is 15 amino acids long. Germline V gives CDR1 LNHDA, CDR2 SQIVND (reference sequence). V lost 7 bases, J lost 4 bases, and 19 bases lay in between. The CDR3 DNA sequence: TGTGCCAGTAAGGAGGGGGCGTTGGGTGGAGAGACCCAGTACTTC. Its translation: CASKEGALGGETQYF.

The V call is TRBV28, the J call TRBJ2-7, with D perhaps being TRBD1 or TRBD2 (5 bases each). CDR3 length equals 14 residues. CDR1 and CDR2 from the germline V gene are MDHEN and SYDVKM. The ends were cut back, 5 bases at V and 4 bases at J, with 15 bases in the middle. The CDR3 region has the DNA TGTGCCAGCAGTCTACCAGGGACGGGGTACGAGCAGTACTTC. It specifies CASSLPGTGYEQYF.

The chain combines TRBV2 with TRBJ1-5; no definite D call. CDR1 and CDR2 (germline): SNHLY, FYNNEI. CDR3 length: 16 amino acids. V was trimmed by 4 bases and J by 3 bases, leaving 16 bases between them. CDR3 nucleotides: TGTGCCAGCAGTGTTAGGAGGGTTGGTCACAATCAGCCCCAGCATTTT. This encodes CASSVRRVGHNQPQHF. Filled out from reference TRBV2 and TRBJ1-5, the complete variable domain reads EPEVTQTPSHQVTQMGQEVILRCVPISNHLYFYWYRQILGQKVEFLVSFYNNEISEKSEIFDDQFSVERPDGSNFTLKIRSTKLEDSAMYFCASSVRRVGHNQPQHFGDGTRLSIL.

The chain employs TRBV6-5 and TRBJ2-3; 7 positions agree with TRBD1. V gave up 6 bases and J gave up 4 bases; unmatched junction bases: 4. The CDR3 has 13 residues. The germline gives CDR1 MNHEY, CDR2 SVGAGI. The CDR3 nucleotides read TGTGCCAGCAGCACAGGGGCTCCAGATACGCAGTATTTT. This codes for CASSTGAPDTQYF.

The chain uses TRBV6-1 and TRBJ2-7; TRBD2 might be the D (6 bases). Germline values: CDR1 MNHNS, CDR2 SASEGT. Trimming took 1 base from V and 6 from J, leaving 7 bases between them. This CDR3 comprises 12 residues. CDR3 DNA: TGTGCCAGCAGTGAAGGGAGGGGCGAGCAGTACTTC. It yields the protein CASSEGRGEQYF.

This clone was seen only a few times. The V and J genes are TRBV27 and TRBJ2-3; D gene ambiguous. The length of the CDR3 is 15 residues. Per germline, CDR1 MNHEY and CDR2 SMNVEV (reference sequence). With 5 bases removed from V and 0 bases from J, the gap between germline ends came to 12 bases. CDR3 DNA sequence: TGTGCCAGCAGTGTCGGCTACTCTAGCACAGATACGCAGTATTTT. It codes for CASSVGYSSTDTQYF.

In DNA form, the CDR3 reads TGTGCCAGCAGCTTGGAATTCGAAGAGACCCAGTACTTC. Amino acid sequence: CASSLEFEETQYF. This chain connects TRBV5-4 to TRBJ2-5; D not certain. V lost 0 bases to trimming and J lost 3 bases, with 6 bases between them. The length of the CDR3 is 13 residues. Germline V gene lookup returns CDR1 SGHNT and CDR2 YYREEE (reference sequence).

The V call is TRBV30, the J call TRBJ2-6; D gene unclear. This CDR3 is built from 15 residues. Trimming cost V 2 bases and J 0 bases, with 8 bases left between them. Looked up from germline, CDR1 is GTSNPN and CDR2 is SVGIG (reference sequence). The DNA for the CDR3 is TGTGCCTGGAGTCCAATTATCTCTGGGGCCAACGTCCTGACTTTC. Its translation is CAWSPIISGANVLTF.

There are a few counts of this clone. The rearrangement joins TRBV19 to TRBJ2-7, with unresolved D. CDR3 size: 14 residues. Germline V gives CDR1 LNHDA, CDR2 SQIVND (reference sequence). The V and J ends lost 5 bases and 7 bases respectively, with 18 bases between them. The CDR3 spells CASSLGRMLGEQYF. Here the CDR3 DNA reads TGTGCCAGTAGTCTCGGACGGATGCTAGGGGAGCAGTACTTC. The full variable domain, rest sourced from reference TRBV19 and TRBJ2-7, is DGGITQSPKYLFRKEGQNVTLSCEQNLNHDAMYWYRQDPGQGLRLIYYSQIVNDFQKGDIAEGYSVSREKKESFPLTVTSAQKNPTAFYLCASSLGRMLGEQYFGPGTRLTVT.